The clone carrying this T cell receptor beta chain was seen just once. Its cognate antigen is unknown. The CDR3 loop spans 16 amino acids. V trimming: 6 bases; J trimming: 5 bases; junction bases outside the gene matches: 11. Germline values: CDR1 MNHEY, CDR2 SMNVEV (reference sequence). These data originate in a study of PD-1 blockade in classical Hodgkin lymphoma. About the study: It was nivolumab at 3 mg/kg, given intravenously every 2 weeks, that patients received.

The time point was: cycle 4 day 1 (C4D1), after 6 weeks of nivolumab. After autologous stem cell transplantation all patients relapsed, and prior brentuximab vedotin exposure differed between cohorts. The study, taken as a whole, reports: Baseline TCR diversity was reportedly lower in newly diagnosed patients than healthy donors. When nivolumab was started under 1 year after ASCT, patients were excluded.

Clones were read by immunoSEQ multiplex PCR, and TCRdb kept only the in-frame ones, dropping some. The data show under 9,500 clones, 87% seen once. The V gene is TRBV27, the J gene TRBJ2-1; 9 nucleotides line up with TRBD2. This receptor was taken from a human donor with classical Hodgkin lymphoma. Sample: peripheral blood mononuclear cells (PBMCs), taken before the fourth cycle of nivolumab. The CDR3 region is CASSLAGGGAHNEQFF. CDR3 nucleotide sequence: TGTGCCAGCAGCTTGGCCGGCGGGGGGGCCCACAATGAGCAGTTCTTC.